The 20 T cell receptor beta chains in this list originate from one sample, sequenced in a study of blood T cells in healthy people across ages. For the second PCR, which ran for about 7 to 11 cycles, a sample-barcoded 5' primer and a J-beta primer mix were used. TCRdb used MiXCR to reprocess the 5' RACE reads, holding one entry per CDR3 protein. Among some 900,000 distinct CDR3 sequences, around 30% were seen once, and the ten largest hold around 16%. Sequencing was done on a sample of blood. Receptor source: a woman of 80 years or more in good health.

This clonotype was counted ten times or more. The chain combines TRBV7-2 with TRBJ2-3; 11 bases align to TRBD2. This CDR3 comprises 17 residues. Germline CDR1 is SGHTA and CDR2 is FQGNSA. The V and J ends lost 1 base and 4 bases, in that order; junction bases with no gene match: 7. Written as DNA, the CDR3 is TGTGCCAGCAGCTTAGGGCCTAGCGGGGGGAGATCAGATACGCAGTATTTT. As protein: CASSLGPSGGRSDTQYF.

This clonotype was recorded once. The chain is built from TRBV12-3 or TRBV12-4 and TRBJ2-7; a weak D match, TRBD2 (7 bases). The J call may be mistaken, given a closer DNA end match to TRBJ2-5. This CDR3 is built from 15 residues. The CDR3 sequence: CASGDRTRPEGTQYF. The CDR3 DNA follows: TGTGCCAGCGGTGACAGGACTAGACCCGAAGGGACCCAGTACTTC.

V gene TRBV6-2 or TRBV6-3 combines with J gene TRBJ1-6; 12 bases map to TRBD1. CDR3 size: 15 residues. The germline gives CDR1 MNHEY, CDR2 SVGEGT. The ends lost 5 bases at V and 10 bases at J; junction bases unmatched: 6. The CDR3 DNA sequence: TGTGCCAGCAGTCAAAGGGACAGGGGGCGCTCACCCCTCCACTTT. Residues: CASSQRDRGRSPLHF.

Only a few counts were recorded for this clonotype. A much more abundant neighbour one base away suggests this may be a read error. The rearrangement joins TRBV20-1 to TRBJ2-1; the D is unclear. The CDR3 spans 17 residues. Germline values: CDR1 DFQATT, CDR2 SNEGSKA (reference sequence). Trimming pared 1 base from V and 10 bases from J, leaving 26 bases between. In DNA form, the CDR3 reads TGCAGTGCTAGAGGCCAGTTTACTAACCTGCACTCCTACGAGCAGTTCTTC. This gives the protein CSARGQFTNLHSYEQFF.

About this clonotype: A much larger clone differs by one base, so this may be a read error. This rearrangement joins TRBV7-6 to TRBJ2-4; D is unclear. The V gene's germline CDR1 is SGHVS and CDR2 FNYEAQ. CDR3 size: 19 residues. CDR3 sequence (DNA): TGTGCCAGCAGCTTGTCCCCGGTCTCCCGATCTCGGGCCAAAAGCATTCAGTACTTC. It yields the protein CASSLSPVSRSRAKSIQYF.

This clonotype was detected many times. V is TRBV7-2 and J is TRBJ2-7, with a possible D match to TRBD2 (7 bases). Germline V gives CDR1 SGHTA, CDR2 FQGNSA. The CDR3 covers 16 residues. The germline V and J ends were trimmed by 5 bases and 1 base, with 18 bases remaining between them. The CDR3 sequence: CASSPGEGGGSYEQYF. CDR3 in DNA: TGTGCCAGCAGCCCCGGGGAGGGGGGGGGTTCCTACGAGCAGTACTTC.

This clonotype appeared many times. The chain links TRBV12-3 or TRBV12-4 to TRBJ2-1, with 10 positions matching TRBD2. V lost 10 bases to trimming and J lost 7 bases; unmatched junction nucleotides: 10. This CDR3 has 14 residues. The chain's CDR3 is CAITPGTSVNEQFF. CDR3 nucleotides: TGTGCCATCACCCCCGGGACTAGCGTTAATGAGCAGTTCTTC.

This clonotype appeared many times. In DNA form, the CDR3 reads TGTGCCAGCAGTTACCGCAGTACGAATGAAAAACTGTTTTTT. Its translation is CASSYRSTNEKLFF. The J gene is TRBJ1-4, the V gene TRBV6-2 or TRBV6-3, with D uncertain. The CDR3 contains 14 residues. CDR1 is MNHEY, CDR2 SVGEGT, per germline. V gave up 2 bases and J gave up 5 bases, with 9 bases separating them.

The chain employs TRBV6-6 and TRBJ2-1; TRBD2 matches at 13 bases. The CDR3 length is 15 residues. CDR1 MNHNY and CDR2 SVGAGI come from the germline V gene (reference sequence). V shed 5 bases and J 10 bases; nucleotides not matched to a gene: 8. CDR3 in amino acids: CASSGTSGGVGEQFF. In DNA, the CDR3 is TGTGCCAGCAGTGGAACTAGCGGGGGGGTTGGGGAGCAGTTCTTC.

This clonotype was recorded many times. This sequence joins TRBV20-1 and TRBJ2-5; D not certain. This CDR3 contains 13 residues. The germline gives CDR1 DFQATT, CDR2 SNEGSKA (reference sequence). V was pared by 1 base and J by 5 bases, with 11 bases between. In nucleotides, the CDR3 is TGCAGTGCTAGAGGAGTTAGCCGCGAGACCCAGTACTTC. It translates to CSARGVSRETQYF.

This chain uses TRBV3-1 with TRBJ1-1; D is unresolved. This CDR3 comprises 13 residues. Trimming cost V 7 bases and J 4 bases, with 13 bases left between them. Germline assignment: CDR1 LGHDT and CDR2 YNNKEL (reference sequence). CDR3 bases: TGTGCCAGCAACCCGACGTGGGGCACTGAAGCTTTCTTT. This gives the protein CASNPTWGTEAFF.

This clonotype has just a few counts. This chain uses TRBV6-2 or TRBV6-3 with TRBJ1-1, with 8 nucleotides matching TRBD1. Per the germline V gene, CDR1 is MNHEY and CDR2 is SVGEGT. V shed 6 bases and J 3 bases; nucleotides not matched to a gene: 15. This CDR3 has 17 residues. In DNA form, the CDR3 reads TGTGCCAGCAGGAAGGACAGGGTGGATCCCGGGTACACTGAAGCTTTCTTT. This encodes CASRKDRVDPGYTEAFF.

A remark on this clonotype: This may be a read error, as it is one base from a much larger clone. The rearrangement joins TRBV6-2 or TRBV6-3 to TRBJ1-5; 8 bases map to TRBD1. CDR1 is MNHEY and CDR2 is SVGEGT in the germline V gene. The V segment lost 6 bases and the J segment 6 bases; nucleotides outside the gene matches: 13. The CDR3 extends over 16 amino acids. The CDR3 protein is CASRPTSVDRGQPQHF. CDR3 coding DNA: TGTGCCAGCAGACCTACCTCGGTCGACAGGGGTCAGCCCCAGCATTTT.

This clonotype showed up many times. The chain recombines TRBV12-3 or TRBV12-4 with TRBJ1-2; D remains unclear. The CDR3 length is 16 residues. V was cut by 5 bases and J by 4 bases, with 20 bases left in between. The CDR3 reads CASSLGDGRRAYGYTF. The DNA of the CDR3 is TGTGCCAGCAGTCTCGGAGACGGGAGGAGAGCCTATGGCTACACCTTC.

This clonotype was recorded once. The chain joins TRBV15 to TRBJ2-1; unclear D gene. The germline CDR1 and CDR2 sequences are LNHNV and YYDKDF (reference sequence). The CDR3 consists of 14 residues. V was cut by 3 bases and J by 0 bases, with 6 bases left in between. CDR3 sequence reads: CATSSARSYNEQFF. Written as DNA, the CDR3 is TGTGCCACCAGCAGCGCGCGCTCCTACAATGAGCAGTTCTTC.

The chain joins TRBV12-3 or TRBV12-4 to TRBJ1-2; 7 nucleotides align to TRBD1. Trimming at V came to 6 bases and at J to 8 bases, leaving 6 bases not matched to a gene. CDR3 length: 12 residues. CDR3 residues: CASRQGVEGYTF. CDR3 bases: TGTGCCAGCAGGCAGGGGGTGGAGGGCTACACCTTC.

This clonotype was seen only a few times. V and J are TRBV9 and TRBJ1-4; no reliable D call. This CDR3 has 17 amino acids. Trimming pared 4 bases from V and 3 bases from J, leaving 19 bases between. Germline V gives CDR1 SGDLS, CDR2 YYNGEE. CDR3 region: CASSSVGGSPANEKLFF. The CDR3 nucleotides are TGTGCCAGCAGCTCGGTGGGAGGCTCGCCGGCTAATGAAAAACTGTTTTTT.

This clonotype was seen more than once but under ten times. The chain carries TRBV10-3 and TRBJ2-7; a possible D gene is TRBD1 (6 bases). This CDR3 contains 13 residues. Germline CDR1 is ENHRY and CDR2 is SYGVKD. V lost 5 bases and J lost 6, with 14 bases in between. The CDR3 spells CAISQKQGPEQYF. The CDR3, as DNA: TGTGCCATCAGTCAAAAACAGGGCCCCGAGCAGTACTTC.

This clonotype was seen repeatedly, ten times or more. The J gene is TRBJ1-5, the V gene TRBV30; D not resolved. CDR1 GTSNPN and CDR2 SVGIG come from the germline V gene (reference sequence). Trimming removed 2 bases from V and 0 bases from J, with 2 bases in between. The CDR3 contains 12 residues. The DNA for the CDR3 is TGTGCCTGGAGTCCTAGCAATCAGCCCCAGCATTTT. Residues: CAWSPSNQPQHF. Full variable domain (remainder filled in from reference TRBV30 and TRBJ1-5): SQTIHQWPATLVQPVGSPLSLECTVEGTSNPNLYWYRQAAGRGLQLLFYSVGIGQISSEVPQNLSASRPQDRQFILSSKKLLLSDSGFYLCAWSPSNQPQHFGDGTRLSIL.

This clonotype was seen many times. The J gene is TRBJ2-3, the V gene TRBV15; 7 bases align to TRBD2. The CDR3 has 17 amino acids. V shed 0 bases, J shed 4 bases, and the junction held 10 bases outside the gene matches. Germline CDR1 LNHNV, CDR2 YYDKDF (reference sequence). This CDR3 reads CATSRDLKSGGPDTQYF. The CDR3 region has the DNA TGTGCCACCAGCAGAGATTTGAAGTCGGGGGGTCCAGATACGCAGTATTTT.